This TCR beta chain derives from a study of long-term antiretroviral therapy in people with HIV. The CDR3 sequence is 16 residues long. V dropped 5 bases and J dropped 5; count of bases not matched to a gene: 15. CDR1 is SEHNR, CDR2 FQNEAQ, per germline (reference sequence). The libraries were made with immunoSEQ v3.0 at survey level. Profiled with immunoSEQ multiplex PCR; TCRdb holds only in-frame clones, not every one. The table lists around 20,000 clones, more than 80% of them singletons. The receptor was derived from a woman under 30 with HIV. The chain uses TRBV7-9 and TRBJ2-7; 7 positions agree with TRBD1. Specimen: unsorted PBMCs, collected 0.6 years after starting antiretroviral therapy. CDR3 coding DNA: TGTGCCAGCAGCGCCTACCTGACAGGGCTGGAGGACGAGCAGTACTTC. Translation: CASSAYLTGLEDEQYF.